This TCR beta chain was sequenced in a study of neoadjuvant anti-PD-1 for oral cavity cancer. Turning to the study itself: Patients without progression got a fourth dose around day 43. Study results and limitations: Post-nivolumab, blood T cell clonality was significantly elevated in non-responders.

Comment on this clone: The antigen remains undetermined.

Six replicates per PBMC sample, mostly from about 460 ng of genomic DNA. Repertoires were generated with immunoSEQ multiplex PCR, while TCRdb's copy carries only in-frame clones and drops some. The sample has about 14,000 clones; around three quarters are singletons. The sample here was PBMCs, taken before nivolumab (anti-PD-1) treatment. The TCR comes from a person aged 35 to 85 with oral cavity squamous cell carcinoma.

The CDR3 DNA sequence: TGCGCCAGCAGCCCCGTCCCCGGGACAGGGGGTCCCCTCTCACCCCTCCACTTT. Translation: CASSPVPGTGGPLSPLHF. The V and J genes are TRBV5-1 and TRBJ1-6; 11 positions agree with TRBD1. V lost 4 bases and J lost 10; bases outside the gene matches: 16. Per the germline V gene, CDR1 is SGHRS and CDR2 is YFSETQ. The CDR3 is 18 amino acids.